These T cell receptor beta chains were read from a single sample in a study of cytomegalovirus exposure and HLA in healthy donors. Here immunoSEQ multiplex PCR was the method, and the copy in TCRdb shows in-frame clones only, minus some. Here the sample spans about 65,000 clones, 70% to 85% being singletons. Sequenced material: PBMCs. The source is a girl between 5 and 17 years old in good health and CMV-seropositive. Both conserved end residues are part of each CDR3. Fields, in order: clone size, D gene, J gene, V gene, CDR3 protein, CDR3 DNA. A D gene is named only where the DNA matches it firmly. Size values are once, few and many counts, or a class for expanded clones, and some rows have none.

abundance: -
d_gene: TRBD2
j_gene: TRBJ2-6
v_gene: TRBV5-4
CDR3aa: CASSAYLAASGANVLTF
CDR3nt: TGTGCCAGCAGCGCCTATCTAGCGGCTAGTGGGGCCAACGTCCTGACTTTC

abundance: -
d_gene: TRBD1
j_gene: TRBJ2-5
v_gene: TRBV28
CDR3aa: CASSVYRDREETQYF
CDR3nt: TGTGCCAGCAGTGTATACCGGGACAGGGAAGAGACCCAGTACTTC

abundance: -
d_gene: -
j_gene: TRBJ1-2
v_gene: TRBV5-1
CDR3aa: CASSSRQSVYGYTF
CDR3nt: TGCGCCAGCAGCTCCCGACAGTCCGTCTATGGCTACACCTTC

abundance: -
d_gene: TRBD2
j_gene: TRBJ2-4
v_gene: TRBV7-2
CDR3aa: CASSSSRTSGRAKNIQYF
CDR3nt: TGTGCCAGCAGTTCAAGCCGCACTAGCGGGAGAGCCAAAAACATTCAGTACTTC

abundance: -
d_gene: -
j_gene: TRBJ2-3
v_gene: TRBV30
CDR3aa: CAWSVRSYSDTQYF
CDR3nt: TGTGCCTGGAGTGTACGTAGTTACTCAGATACGCAGTATTTT

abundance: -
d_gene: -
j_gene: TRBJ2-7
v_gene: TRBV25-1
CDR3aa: CASSEFKTGQYEQYF
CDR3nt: TGTGCCAGCAGTGAATTCAAGACAGGTCAATACGAGCAGTACTTC

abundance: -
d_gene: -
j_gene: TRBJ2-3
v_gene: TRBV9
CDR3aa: CASSVKRTSTDTQYF
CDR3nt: TGTGCCAGCAGCGTCAAGAGAACTAGCACAGATACGCAGTATTTT

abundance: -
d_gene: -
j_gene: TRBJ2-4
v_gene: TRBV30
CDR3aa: CAWSEHPAGAGKNIQYF
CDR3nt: TGTGCCTGGAGTGAACACCCGGCGGGGGCGGGCAAAAACATTCAGTACTTC

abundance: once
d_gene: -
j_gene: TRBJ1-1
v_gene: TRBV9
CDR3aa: CASSVGGGQPEAFF
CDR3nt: TGTGCCAGCAGCGTAGGGGGGGGGCAGCCTGAAGCTTTCTTT

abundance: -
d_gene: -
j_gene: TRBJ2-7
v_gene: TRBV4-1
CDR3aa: CASSPLLDTISYEQYF
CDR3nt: TGCGCCAGCAGCCCACTATTGGACACCATCTCCTACGAGCAGTACTTC

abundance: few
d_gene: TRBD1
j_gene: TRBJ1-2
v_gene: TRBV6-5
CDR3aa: CASSLGQGGYYGYTF
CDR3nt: TGTGCCAGCAGCCTCGGACAGGGGGGTTACTATGGCTACACCTTC

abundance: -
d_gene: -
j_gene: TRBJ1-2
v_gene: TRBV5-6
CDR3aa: CASSLRGGGVYYGYTF
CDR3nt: TGTGCCAGCAGCTTGCGCGGGGGGGGAGTTTACTATGGCTACACCTTC

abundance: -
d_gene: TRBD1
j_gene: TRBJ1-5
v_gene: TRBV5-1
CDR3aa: CASSLAGQGSNQPQHF
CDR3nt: TGCGCCAGCAGCTTGGCCGGACAGGGAAGCAATCAGCCCCAGCATTTT